The rows below give T cell receptor beta chains drawn from one sample of a study of CD8 T cells in ankylosing spondylitis. From the 5' RACE reads, TCRdb called clonotypes with MiXCR, one entry per CDR3 protein. Altogether 200,000 to 250,000 distinct CDR3 sequences are present, 15% to 20% being singletons, with the ten largest covering about 42%. Sequences were obtained from blood, either unsorted or a sorted T cell fraction (not recorded which). The receptors originated from a male donor with ankylosing spondylitis. CDR3s include the opening cysteine and the closing phenylalanine or tryptophan. D genes are given only for firm matches. A row's size may be missing; if present it is once, few, many or a size class.

size: NA; length: 14; J: TRBJ1-4; D: NA; V: TRBV4-2; DNA: TGTGCCAGCAGCCAAGAAGAGGGACCCGAAAAACTGTTTTTT; CDR3: CASSQEEGPEKLFF
size: NA; length: 14; J: TRBJ1-1; D: NA; V: TRBV5-5; DNA: TGTGCCAGCAGCTTGTTAGAACAGGGTTTCGAAGCTTTCTTT; CDR3: CASSLLEQGFEAFF
size: many; length: 13; J: TRBJ1-2; D: NA; V: TRBV9; DNA: TGTGCCAGCAGCGGGACAGCTAACTATGGCTACACCTTC; CDR3: CASSGTANYGYTF
size: NA; length: 16; J: TRBJ2-3; D: NA; V: TRBV5-1; DNA: TGCGCCAGCAGCTTGGGGGCCAGGGGGGATGCAGATACGCAGTATTTT; CDR3: CASSLGARGDADTQYF
size: NA; length: 14; J: TRBJ1-4; D: NA; V: TRBV7-9; DNA: TGTGCCAGCAGACCTCAGGGGACTAATGAAAAACTGTTTTTT; CDR3: CASRPQGTNEKLFF
size: few; length: 14; J: TRBJ1-2; D: TRBD1; V: TRBV19; DNA: TGTGCCAGTAGTTTCCGGGACAGAAACTATGGCTACACCTTC; CDR3: CASSFRDRNYGYTF
size: NA; length: 14; J: TRBJ2-7; D: TRBD2; V: TRBV12-3/TRBV12-4; DNA: TGTGCCAGCAGTTCCGGGACTAGCATCGACGAGCAGTACTTC; CDR3: CASSSGTSIDEQYF
size: few; length: 15; J: TRBJ1-1; D: NA; V: TRBV11-2; DNA: TGTGCCAGCAGCTCCCCCCTTGCGATGAACACTGAAGCTTTCTTT; CDR3: CASSSPLAMNTEAFF
size: NA; length: 15; J: TRBJ2-3; D: TRBD1; V: TRBV7-9; DNA: TGTGCCAGCAGCTCAACCGGGACAGCATTGGGGTCGCAGTATTTT; CDR3: CASSSTGTALGSQYF
size: few; length: 15; J: TRBJ2-7; D: TRBD2; V: TRBV4-1; DNA: TGCGCCAGCAGCCAAGATCCCGGACTAGCGAGCGAGCAGTACTTC; CDR3: CASSQDPGLASEQYF
size: NA; length: 13; J: TRBJ2-2; D: NA; V: TRBV20-1; DNA: TGCAGTGCTTTTACAGGGAACACCGGGGAGCTGTTTTTT; CDR3: CSAFTGNTGELFF
size: NA; length: 15; J: TRBJ2-7; D: NA; V: TRBV7-9; DNA: TGTGCCAGCAGCTCCCATGGGGGAGTCCCCTACGAGCAGTACTTC; CDR3: CASSSHGGVPYEQYF
size: NA; length: 12; J: TRBJ2-5; D: NA; V: TRBV25-1; DNA: TGTGCCAGCAATGACAGACAAGAGACCCAGTACTTC; CDR3: CASNDRQETQYF
size: many; length: 14; J: TRBJ2-7; D: NA; V: TRBV12-3/TRBV12-4; DNA: TGTGCCAGCAGTGCCCCAGGGGGGGCCTACGAGCAGTACTTC; CDR3: CASSAPGGAYEQYF
size: few; length: 15; J: TRBJ2-2; D: NA; V: TRBV7-9; DNA: TGTGCCAGCAGCGAACCGGGCCCTAGGGCCGGGGAGCTGTTTTTT; CDR3: CASSEPGPRAGELFF
size: few; length: 14; J: TRBJ2-1; D: TRBD2; V: TRBV3-1; DNA: TGTGCCAGCAGCCCCGGGCTAGCGGGATTTGAGCAGTTCTTC; CDR3: CASSPGLAGFEQFF
size: NA; length: 16; J: TRBJ2-3; D: TRBD1; V: TRBV5-6; DNA: TGTGCCAGCAGCGGGGGGGACAGGGGGCGTATAGATACGCAGTATTTT; CDR3: CASSGGDRGRIDTQYF
size: few; length: 14; J: TRBJ2-3; D: TRBD2; V: TRBV6-4; DNA: TGTGCCAGCAGTGCGGGAGGGAGCACAGATACGCAGTATTTT; CDR3: CASSAGGSTDTQYF
size: NA; length: 14; J: TRBJ2-5; D: NA; V: TRBV12-3/TRBV12-4; DNA: TGTGCCAGCACCGACCTGGGGGGACAAGAGACCCAGTACTTC; CDR3: CASTDLGGQETQYF
size: many; length: 14; J: TRBJ1-1; D: NA; V: TRBV12-3/TRBV12-4; DNA: TGTGCCAGCAGTGTCCTAGGTCGGGGAATTGAAGCTTTCTTT; CDR3: CASSVLGRGIEAFF